The 19 T cell receptor beta chains below all came from one sample that was sequenced in a study of T cell changes during pregnancy in multiple sclerosis. Assay used: immunoSEQ multiplex PCR; TCRdb lists only in-frame clones, some missing. The table has around 96,000 clones, about 93% seen once. The material sequenced was peripheral blood, taken in the first trimester of pregnancy. All receptors come from a female donor with multiple sclerosis, enrolled in a pregnancy study.

The CDR3 spells CASSSPGQGSSYNEQFF. CDR3 coding DNA: TGCGCCAGCAGCTCTCCAGGACAGGGAAGCTCCTACAATGAGCAGTTCTTC. The J gene is TRBJ2-1, the V gene TRBV5-1, with 8 positions matching TRBD1. V was clipped by 3 bases and J by 0 bases; unmatched bases: 8. The CDR3 is 17 residues long. The germline V gene has CDR1 SGHRS and CDR2 YFSETQ. The whole variable domain, remainder taken from reference TRBV5-1 and TRBJ2-1, is KAGVTQTPRYLIKTRGQQVTLSCSPISGHRSVSWYQQTPGQGLQFLFEYFSETQRNKGNFPGRFSGRQFSNSRSEMNVSTLELGDSALYLCASSSPGQGSSYNEQFFGPGTRLTVL.

The chain couples TRBV11-2 to TRBJ1-1; 7 positions match TRBD1. The CDR3 length is 14 residues. The V gene end was trimmed by 3 bases and the J gene end by 7 bases; junction bases not matched to a gene: 8. Germline V gene lookup returns CDR1 SGHAT and CDR2 FQNNGV. The CDR3, as DNA: TGTGCCAGCAGCTTTGGGACAGCCTTTTATGAAGCTTTCTTT. It translates to CASSFGTAFYEAFF.

This clone has a single count. The chain links TRBV11-2 to TRBJ2-7; 15 bases fit TRBD2. The germline gives CDR1 SGHAT, CDR2 FQNNGV. This CDR3 has 15 residues. V lost 6 bases and J lost 2; bases outside the gene matches: 2. CDR3 DNA: TGTGCCAGCAGACGGACTAGCGGGGGGGCCTACGAGCAGTACTTC. Its protein product is CASRRTSGGAYEQYF.

J is TRBJ2-2 and V is TRBV6-5, with a possible D match to TRBD1 (5 bases). This CDR3 region has 14 residues. V lost 6 bases, J lost 2 bases, and 10 bases lay in between. Germline V gene data show CDR1 as MNHEY and CDR2 as SVGAGI. The CDR3 sequence is CASRWTTNTGELFF. Here the CDR3 DNA reads TGTGCCAGCAGGTGGACAACCAACACCGGGGAGCTGTTTTTT.

The V call is TRBV2, the J call TRBJ1-6; D uncertain. The CDR3 is 15 amino acids. Germline values: CDR1 SNHLY, CDR2 FYNNEI. With 5 bases removed from V and 2 bases from J, the gap between germline ends came to 10 bases. CDR3 sequence reads: CASSPPGPYNSPLHF. In nucleotides, the CDR3 is TGTGCCAGCAGTCCCCCTGGGCCCTATAATTCACCCCTCCACTTT. The full variable domain, completed using reference TRBV2 and TRBJ1-6, is EPEVTQTPSHQVTQMGQEVILRCVPISNHLYFYWYRQILGQKVEFLVSFYNNEISEKSEIFDDQFSVERPDGSNFTLKIRSTKLEDSAMYFCASSPPGPYNSPLHFGNGTRLTVT.

The chain uses TRBV27 and TRBJ2-7; D is unclear. Per germline, CDR1 MNHEY and CDR2 SMNVEV (reference sequence). Trimming took off 7 bases at V and 1 base at J, with 20 bases between the two ends. The CDR3 totals 16 residues. CDR3 loop: CASTPASHRRSYEQYF. DNA for the CDR3: TGTGCCAGCACCCCTGCGAGTCACAGAAGGTCCTACGAGCAGTACTTC.

This chain joins TRBV19 and TRBJ2-6; 12 bases are shared with TRBD1. This CDR3 spans 17 amino acids. V was clipped by 6 bases and J by 2 bases; unmatched bases: 5. The germline V gene encodes CDR1 LNHDA and CDR2 SQIVND (reference sequence). Here the CDR3 reads CASRPGTGGAGANVLTF. Written as DNA, the CDR3 is TGTGCCAGTAGGCCTGGGACAGGGGGCGCTGGGGCCAACGTCCTGACTTTC.

Only one count was recorded for this clone. The rearrangement joins TRBV29-1 to TRBJ1-1; 8 bases match TRBD1. The CDR3 sequence is 15 residues long. CDR1 is SQVTM and CDR2 is ANQGSEA in the germline V gene. CDR3 protein: CRVLRTGRWNTEAFF. The CDR3 region has the DNA TGCAGGGTATTAAGGACAGGGAGGTGGAACACTGAAGCTTTCTTT.

CDR3 protein: CASSGPAGGRNEQFF. CDR3 DNA sequence: TGTGCCAGCAGCGGCCCTGCGGGGGGGAGGAATGAGCAGTTCTTC. The chain carries TRBV9 and TRBJ2-1; TRBD2 aligns across 9 bases. In germline, CDR1 is SGDLS, CDR2 YYNGEE. V lost 3 bases and J lost 7; bases outside the gene matches: 8. The CDR3 is 15 residues long. Variable domain in full (rest from reference TRBV9 and TRBJ2-1): DSGVTQTPKHLITATGQRVTLRCSPRSGDLSVYWYQQSLDQGLQFLIQYYNGEERAKGNILERFSAQQFPDLHSELNLSSLELGDSALYFCASSGPAGGRNEQFFGPGTRLTVL.

This chain connects TRBV5-1 to TRBJ1-2; D might be TRBD1 (5 bases). V lost 5 bases and J 3 bases, leaving 11 bases between the germline ends. Germline-derived CDR1 and CDR2 are SGHRS and YFSETQ. This CDR3 region has 13 residues. CDR3 region: CASSRDRHYGYTF. Written as DNA, the CDR3 is TGCGCCAGCAGTCGCGACAGACACTATGGCTACACCTTC.

The chain employs TRBV7-2 and TRBJ1-2; D call uncertain. V was trimmed by 3 bases and J by 0 bases, leaving 14 bases between them. The CDR3 has 16 amino acids. Germline lookup yields CDR1 SGHTA and CDR2 FQGNSA. The CDR3: CASSFESRRANYGYTF. The CDR3 region has the DNA TGTGCCAGCAGCTTCGAGTCACGAAGAGCTAACTATGGCTACACCTTC.

This sequence joins TRBV6-5 and TRBJ1-6; no definite D call. CDR1 is MNHEY, CDR2 SVGAGI, per germline. This CDR3 contains 14 residues. Trimming shortened V by 8 bases and J by 1 base, and 9 bases separated the two germline ends. CDR3: CASGGGSYNSPLHF. The CDR3, as DNA: TGTGCCAGCGGCGGCGGGTCCTATAATTCACCCCTCCACTTT.

The chain carries TRBV7-9 and TRBJ2-7; 9 bases are a match to TRBD2. V lost 6 bases and J lost 3; bases outside the gene matches: 6. The V gene's germline CDR1 is SEHNR and CDR2 FQNEAQ (reference sequence). This CDR3 spans 14 amino acids. CDR3 DNA sequence: TGTGCCAGCAGGGGGGCTAGCGGGGACTACGAGCAGTACTTC. Its protein product is CASRGASGDYEQYF.

The V call is TRBV19, the J call TRBJ2-7, with 10 positions matching TRBD1. The length of the CDR3 is 15 residues. From germline, CDR1 is LNHDA and CDR2 SQIVND (reference sequence). The V and J ends lost 6 bases and 0 bases, in that order; junction bases with no gene match: 5. The CDR3: CASSMGQGSSYEQYF. The CDR3 coding sequence is TGTGCCAGTAGCATGGGACAGGGGAGCTCCTACGAGCAGTACTTC.

This rearrangement joins TRBV7-2 to TRBJ2-3, with D perhaps TRBD2 (6 bases). The length of the CDR3 is 15 residues. Germline CDR1 reads SGHTA; CDR2 reads FQGNSA. V was cut by 3 bases and J by 2 bases, with 12 bases left in between. CDR3 residues: CASSFARGITDTQYF. The DNA of the CDR3 is TGTGCCAGCAGCTTTGCGCGGGGAATCACAGATACGCAGTATTTT.

This clone was picked up one time. This chain links TRBV6-1 with TRBJ1-5; weak D call: TRBD1 (5 bases). V shed 2 bases and J shed 7 bases, with 9 bases lying between them. Germline V gene lookup returns CDR1 MNHNS and CDR2 SASEGT. The length of the CDR3 is 13 residues. CDR3 DNA: TGTGCCAGCAGTGAACGGGGGTTCCAGCCCCAGCATTTT. Its translation: CASSERGFQPQHF.

The chain couples TRBV9 to TRBJ2-1, with 7 bases lining up with TRBD2. The germline CDR1 and CDR2 sequences are SGDLS and YYNGEE. V gave up 3 bases and J gave up 6 bases; unmatched junction bases: 9. There are 15 residues in the CDR3. The CDR3 spells CASSAERGTLNEQFF. The CDR3, as DNA: TGTGCCAGCAGCGCTGAGCGGGGAACTCTCAATGAGCAGTTCTTC.

The genes are TRBV9 and TRBJ2-7, with TRBD1 as a possible D gene (5 bases). The V and J ends lost 0 bases and 4 bases respectively, with 14 bases between them. Germline V gives CDR1 SGDLS, CDR2 YYNGEE. There are 15 residues in the CDR3. The CDR3 spells CASSVAAGLGYEQYF. CDR3 in DNA: TGTGCCAGCAGCGTAGCGGCAGGGTTAGGGTACGAGCAGTACTTC.

V is TRBV5-5 and J is TRBJ1-1, with D possibly matching TRBD1 (5 bases). The CDR3 has 13 residues. Trimming shortened V by 2 bases and J by 5 bases, and 10 bases separated the two germline ends. CDR1 SGHKS and CDR2 YYEKEE come from the germline V gene (reference sequence). The DNA for the CDR3 is TGTGCCAGCAGCTTCTTCCAGGGTACTGAAGCTTTCTTT. Its translation: CASSFFQGTEAFF.